This section outlines one T cell receptor beta chain sequence together with its context. This study enrolled people aged 18 to 89 from 20 to 25 US geographic areas. This sample stems from a study of blood T cell repertoires in COVID-19. Turning to the study itself: From the United States, Italy and Spain came samples of acute and convalescent COVID-19.

Method: immunoSEQ multiplex PCR; TCRdb's copy keeps in-frame clones and lacks some. The repertoire holds approximately 440,000 clones, roughly 88% seen once, with 0.55% to 0.75% in the top ten. The CDR3 is 15 amino acids. Trimming left V 5 bases short and J 3 bases short, with 14 bases between. Germline V gene lookup returns CDR1 LNHDA and CDR2 SQIVND (reference sequence). V gene TRBV19 combines with J gene TRBJ1-3; the D gene is possibly TRBD1 (5 bases). Source material: PBMCs or T cells enriched from blood (not recorded which). The sequence was collected from a man between 18 and 35 years old who had recovered from COVID-19. CDR3 nucleotide sequence: TGTGCCAGTAGTTCACAGGCGATCCTTGGAAACACCATATATTTT. Its translation: CASSSQAILGNTIYF.